This TCR beta chain was identified in a study of cytotoxic CD8 clonotypes in ibrutinib-treated CLL. Study overall: The patient breakdown showed more than 9 relapsed/refractory and approximately 14 treatment-naive cases, with under 18 IGHV unmutated.

Germline CDR1 MGHRA, CDR2 YSYEKL. The CDR3 is made up of 14 amino acids. Trimming removed 3 bases from V and 6 bases from J; junction bases left unmatched: 6. This clone showed up just once. Its antigen is undetermined. Study-wide points: Public clonotypes showed up rarely, and on treatment they shrank or held steady. Having risen at ibrutinib response, clonality had fallen back toward baseline by progression.

Investigators sought sequencing depths of between 1 in 200,000 and 1 in 1 million T cells. The data were produced by immunoSEQ multiplex PCR, yet TCRdb's version contains in-frame clones alone and is incomplete. This table holds about 250,000 clones, 60% to 75% found once. This material consisted of PBMCs, taken after 24 months of ibrutinib treatment. The chain uses TRBV4-1 and TRBJ2-7; TRBD1 matches at 9 bases. This receptor was obtained from a human donor with chronic lymphocytic leukemia. Here the CDR3 DNA reads TGCGCCAGCAGCCAGAGGGACAGGGTGAGCGAGCAGTACTTC. This encodes CASSQRDRVSEQYF.